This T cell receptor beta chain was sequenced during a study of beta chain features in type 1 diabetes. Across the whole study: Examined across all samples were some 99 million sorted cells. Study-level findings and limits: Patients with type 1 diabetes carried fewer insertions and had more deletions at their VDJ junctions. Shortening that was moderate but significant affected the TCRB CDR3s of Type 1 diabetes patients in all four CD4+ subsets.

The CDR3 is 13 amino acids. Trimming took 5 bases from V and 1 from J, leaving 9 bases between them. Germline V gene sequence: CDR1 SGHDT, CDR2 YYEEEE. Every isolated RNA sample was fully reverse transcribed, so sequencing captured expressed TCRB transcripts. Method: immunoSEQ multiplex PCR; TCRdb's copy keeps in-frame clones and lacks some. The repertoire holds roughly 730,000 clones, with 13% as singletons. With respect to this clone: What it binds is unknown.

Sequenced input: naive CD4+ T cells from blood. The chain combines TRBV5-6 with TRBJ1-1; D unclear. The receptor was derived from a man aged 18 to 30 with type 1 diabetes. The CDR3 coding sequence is TGTGCCAGCAGTCTAACACCGAACACTGAAGCTTTCTTT. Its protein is CASSLTPNTEAFF.